A selection of T cell receptor beta chains follows, all from one sample in a study of spatial heterogeneity in lung cancer. MiXCR, applied by TCRdb to the 5' RACE reads, yields one record per CDR3 protein. Of just over 70,000 distinct CDR3 sequences in the sample, nearly 9% were seen once. The sample in question was PBMCs, obtained at follow-up. These receptors came from a female donor with early-stage non-small cell lung cancer. Each CDR3 is given with its conserved first and last residue. The D gene is left open where the match is weak. Size is omitted from some rows. Given values are once, few, many or a class for expanded clones.

TRBD1	TRBJ2-2	TRBV29-1	many	CSVGHTGAGELFF	TGCAGCGTTGGGCACACAGGGGCCGGGGAGCTGTTTTTT
TRBD2	TRBJ2-5	TRBV5-4	.	CASSVPREAQYF	TGTGCCAGCAGCGTCCCCCGGGAGGCCCAGTACTTC
.	TRBJ2-5	TRBV11-1	.	CASSPRQQETQYF	TGTGCCAGCAGCCCCAGACAGCAAGAGACCCAGTACTTC
TRBD2	TRBJ2-5	TRBV6-5	few	CASRSGLAGFVEETQYF	TGTGCCAGCAGGTCGGGACTAGCGGGATTCGTGGAGGAGACCCAGTACTTC
.	TRBJ2-5	TRBV4-2	many	CASSQEVARRQETQYF	TGTGCCAGCAGCCAAGAGGTAGCTCGGCGCCAAGAGACCCAGTACTTC
.	TRBJ1-1	TRBV9	many	CASSPYGTRNTEAFF	TGTGCCAGCAGCCCTTATGGGACGAGGAACACTGAAGCTTTCTTT
.	TRBJ1-1	TRBV2	many	CASRGRANTEAFF	TGTGCCAGCAGGGGCAGGGCAAACACTGAAGCTTTCTTT
TRBD1	TRBJ1-6	TRBV12-3/TRBV12-4	.	CASSSDRDSPLHF	TGTGCCAGCAGTTCAGACAGGGATTCACCCCTCCACTTT
TRBD1	TRBJ2-5	TRBV7-7	many	CASSLGTGGGETQYF	TGTGCTAGCAGCTTAGGGACAGGGGGCGGTGAGACCCAGTACTTC
.	TRBJ2-2	TRBV20-1	few	CSASFGTNTGELFF	TGCAGTGCTAGCTTTGGGACGAACACCGGGGAGCTGTTTTTT
TRBD2	TRBJ2-7	TRBV12-3/TRBV12-4	many	CASSFREGREQYF	TGTGCCAGCAGTTTCCGGGAGGGCCGAGAGCAGTACTTC
TRBD2	TRBJ2-1	TRBV10-3	many	CAISESSFTSGSRNEQFF	TGTGCCATCAGTGAGTCTTCCTTCACTAGCGGGAGTAGGAATGAGCAGTTCTTC
.	TRBJ1-5	TRBV20-1	.	CSAATPPYSNQPQHF	TGCAGTGCTGCAACTCCTCCGTATAGCAATCAGCCCCAGCATTTT
.	TRBJ1-2	TRBV5-1	many	CASSSGNYGYTF	TGCGCCAGCAGCTCAGGGAACTATGGCTACACCTTC
TRBD2	TRBJ2-1	TRBV5-1	many	CASSSRGTSADEQFF	TGCGCCAGCAGCTCCAGGGGGACTAGCGCCGATGAGCAGTTCTTC
TRBD1	TRBJ1-2	TRBV28	many	CASGGRGTASYGYTF	TGTGCCAGCGGTGGTAGAGGGACAGCCTCGTATGGCTACACCTTC
.	TRBJ2-3	TRBV12-3/TRBV12-4	many	CASSSPRLAQMDTQYF	TGTGCCAGCAGTTCCCCCCGATTAGCTCAAATGGATACGCAGTATTTT